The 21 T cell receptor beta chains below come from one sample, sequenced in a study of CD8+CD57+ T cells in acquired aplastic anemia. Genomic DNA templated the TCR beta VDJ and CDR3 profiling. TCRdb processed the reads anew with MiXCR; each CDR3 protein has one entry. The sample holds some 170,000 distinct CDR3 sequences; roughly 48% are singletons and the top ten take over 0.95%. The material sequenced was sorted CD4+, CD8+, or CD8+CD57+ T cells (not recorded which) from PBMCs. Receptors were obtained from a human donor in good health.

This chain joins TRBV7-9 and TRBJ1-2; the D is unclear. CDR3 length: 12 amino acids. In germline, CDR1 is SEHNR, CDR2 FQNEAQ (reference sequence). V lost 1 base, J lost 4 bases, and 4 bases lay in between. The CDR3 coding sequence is TGTGCCAGCAGCTTAGATGGCTATGGCTACACCTTC. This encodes CASSLDGYGYTF. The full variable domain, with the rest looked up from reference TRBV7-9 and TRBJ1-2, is DTGVSQNPRHKITKRGQNVTFRCDPISEHNRLYWYRQTLGQGPEFLTYFQNEAQLEKSRLLSDRFSAERPKGSFSTLEIQRTEQGDSAMYLCASSLDGYGYTFGSGTRLTVV.

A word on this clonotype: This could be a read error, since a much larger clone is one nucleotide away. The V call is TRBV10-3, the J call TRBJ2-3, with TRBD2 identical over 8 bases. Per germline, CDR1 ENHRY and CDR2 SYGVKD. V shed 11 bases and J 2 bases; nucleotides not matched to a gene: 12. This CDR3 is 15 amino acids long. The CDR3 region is CAGRLTSANTDTQYF. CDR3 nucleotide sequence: TGTGCCGGCAGATTGACTAGCGCAAACACAGATACGCAGTATTTT.

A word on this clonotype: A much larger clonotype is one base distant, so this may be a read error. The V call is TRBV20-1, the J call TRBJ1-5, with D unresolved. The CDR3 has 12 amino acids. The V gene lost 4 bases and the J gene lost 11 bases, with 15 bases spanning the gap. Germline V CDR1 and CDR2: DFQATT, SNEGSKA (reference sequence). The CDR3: CSATGGFLSQHF. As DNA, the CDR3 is TGCAGTGCTACGGGCGGTTTCTTGTCCCAGCATTTT.

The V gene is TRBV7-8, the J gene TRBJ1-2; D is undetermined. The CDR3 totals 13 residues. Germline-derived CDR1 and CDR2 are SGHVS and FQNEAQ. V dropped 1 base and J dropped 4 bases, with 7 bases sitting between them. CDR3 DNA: TGTGCCAGCAGCTTAGGTCTTGGCTATGGCTACACCTTC. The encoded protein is CASSLGLGYGYTF.

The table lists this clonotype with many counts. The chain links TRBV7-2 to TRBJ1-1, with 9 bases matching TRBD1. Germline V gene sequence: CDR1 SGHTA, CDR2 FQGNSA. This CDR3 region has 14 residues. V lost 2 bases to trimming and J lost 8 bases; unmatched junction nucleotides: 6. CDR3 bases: TGTGCCAGCAGCTTAATGTCTACAGGGGGCGAAGCTTTCTTT. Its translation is CASSLMSTGGEAFF.

The chain's CDR3 is CAISGGTSGAYNEQFF. In DNA, the CDR3 is TGTGCCATCAGTGGCGGGACTAGCGGGGCCTACAATGAGCAGTTCTTC. The chain is built from TRBV10-3 and TRBJ2-1; 13 bases are shared with TRBD2. The CDR3 covers 16 residues. Germline V gives CDR1 ENHRY, CDR2 SYGVKD. Losses at the gene ends were 4 bases for V and 2 bases for J; bases not matched to a gene: 2.

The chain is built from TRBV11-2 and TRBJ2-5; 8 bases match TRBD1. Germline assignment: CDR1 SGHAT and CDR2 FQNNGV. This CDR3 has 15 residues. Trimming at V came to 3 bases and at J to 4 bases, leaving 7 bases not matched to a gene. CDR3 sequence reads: CASSFSGGLGETQYF. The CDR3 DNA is TGTGCCAGCAGCTTTTCAGGGGGCTTGGGAGAGACCCAGTACTTC.

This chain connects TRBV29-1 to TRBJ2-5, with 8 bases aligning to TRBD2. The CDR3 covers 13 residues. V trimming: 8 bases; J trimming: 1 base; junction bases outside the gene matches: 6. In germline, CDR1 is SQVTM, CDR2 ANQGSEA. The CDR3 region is CSSFSGIQETQYF. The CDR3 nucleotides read TGCAGCAGCTTTAGCGGGATCCAAGAGACCCAGTACTTC.

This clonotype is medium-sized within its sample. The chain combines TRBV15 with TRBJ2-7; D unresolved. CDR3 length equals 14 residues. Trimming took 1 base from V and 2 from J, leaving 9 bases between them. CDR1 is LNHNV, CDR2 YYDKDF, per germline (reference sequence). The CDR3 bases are TGTGCCACCAGCAGAGGAAACGGACCCTACGAGCAGTACTTC. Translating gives CATSRGNGPYEQYF.

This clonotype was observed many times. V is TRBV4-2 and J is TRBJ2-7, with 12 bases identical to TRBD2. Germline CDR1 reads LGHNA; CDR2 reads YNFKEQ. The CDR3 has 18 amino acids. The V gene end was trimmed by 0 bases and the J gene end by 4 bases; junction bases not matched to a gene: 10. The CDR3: CASSQETSGSSKRYEQYF. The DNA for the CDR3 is TGTGCCAGCAGCCAAGAGACTAGCGGGAGTAGTAAGCGTTACGAGCAGTACTTC.

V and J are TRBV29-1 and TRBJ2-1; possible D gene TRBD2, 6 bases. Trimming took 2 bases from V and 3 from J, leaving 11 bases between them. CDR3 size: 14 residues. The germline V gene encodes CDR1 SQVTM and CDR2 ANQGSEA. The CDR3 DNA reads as TGCAGCGTTGAAACGGAGGGAAACTACAATGAGCAGTTCTTC. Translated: CSVETEGNYNEQFF.

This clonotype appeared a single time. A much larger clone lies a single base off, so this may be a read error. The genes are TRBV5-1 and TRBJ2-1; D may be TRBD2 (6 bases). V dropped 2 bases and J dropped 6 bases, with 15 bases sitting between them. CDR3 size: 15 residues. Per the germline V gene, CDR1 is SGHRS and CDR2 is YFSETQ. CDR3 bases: TGCGCCAGCAGCTTAAGTAGCGGACTATGCAATGAGCAGTTCTTC. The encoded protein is CASSLSSGLCNEQFF.

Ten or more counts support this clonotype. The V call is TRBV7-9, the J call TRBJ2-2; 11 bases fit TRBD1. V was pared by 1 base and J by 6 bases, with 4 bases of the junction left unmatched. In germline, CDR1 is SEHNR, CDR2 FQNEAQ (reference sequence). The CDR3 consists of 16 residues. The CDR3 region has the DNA TGTGCCAGCAGCTTAGGAGGACAGGGGGCAGCCGGGGAGCTGTTTTTT. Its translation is CASSLGGQGAAGELFF.

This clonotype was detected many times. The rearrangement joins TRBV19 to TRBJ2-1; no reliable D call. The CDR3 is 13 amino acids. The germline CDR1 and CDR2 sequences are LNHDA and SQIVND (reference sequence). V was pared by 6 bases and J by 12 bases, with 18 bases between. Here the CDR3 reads CASSFTYGSGQFF. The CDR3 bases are TGTGCCAGTAGCTTCACCTATGGAAGTGGGCAGTTCTTC.

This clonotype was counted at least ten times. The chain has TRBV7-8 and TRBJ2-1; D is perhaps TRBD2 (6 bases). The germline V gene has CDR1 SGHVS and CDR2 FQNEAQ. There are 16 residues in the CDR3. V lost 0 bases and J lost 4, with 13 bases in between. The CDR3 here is CASSLASAGKYNEQFF. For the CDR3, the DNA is TGTGCCAGCAGCTTAGCCTCGGCGGGAAAGTACAATGAGCAGTTCTTC.

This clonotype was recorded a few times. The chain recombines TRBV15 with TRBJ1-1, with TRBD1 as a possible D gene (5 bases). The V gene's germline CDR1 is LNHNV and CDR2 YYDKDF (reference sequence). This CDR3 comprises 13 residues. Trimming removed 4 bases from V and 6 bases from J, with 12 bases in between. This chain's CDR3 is CATSTPGRAEAFF. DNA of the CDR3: TGTGCCACCAGCACGCCAGGGAGGGCTGAAGCTTTCTTT. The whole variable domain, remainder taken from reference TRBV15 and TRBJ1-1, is DAMVIQNPRYQVTQFGKPVTLSCSQTLNHNVMYWYQQKSSQAPKLLFHYYDKDFNNEADTPDNFQSRRPNTSFCFLDIRSPGLGDTAMYLCATSTPGRAEAFFGQGTRLTVV.

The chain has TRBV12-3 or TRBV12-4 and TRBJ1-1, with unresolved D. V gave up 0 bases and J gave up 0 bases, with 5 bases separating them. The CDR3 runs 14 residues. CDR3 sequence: CASSLADMNTEAFF. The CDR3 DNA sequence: TGTGCCAGCAGTTTAGCAGACATGAACACTGAAGCTTTCTTT.

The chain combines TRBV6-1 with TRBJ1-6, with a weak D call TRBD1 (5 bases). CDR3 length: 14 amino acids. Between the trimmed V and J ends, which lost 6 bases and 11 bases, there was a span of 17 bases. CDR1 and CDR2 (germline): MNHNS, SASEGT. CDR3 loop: CASSEDTWGTPLHF. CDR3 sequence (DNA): TGTGCCAGCAGCGAGGACACCTGGGGGACACCCCTCCACTTT.

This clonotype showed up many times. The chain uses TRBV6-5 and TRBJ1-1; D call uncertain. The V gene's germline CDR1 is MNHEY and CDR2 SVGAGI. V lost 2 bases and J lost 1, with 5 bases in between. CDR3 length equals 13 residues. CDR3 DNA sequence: TGTGCCAGCAGTTACGGGCAGAACACTGAAGCTTTCTTT. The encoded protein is CASSYGQNTEAFF.

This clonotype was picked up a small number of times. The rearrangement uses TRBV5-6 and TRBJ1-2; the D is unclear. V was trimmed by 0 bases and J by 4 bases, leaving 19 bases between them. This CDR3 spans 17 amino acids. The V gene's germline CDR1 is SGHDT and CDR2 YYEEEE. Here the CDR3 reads CASSLGVLGTLSYGYTF. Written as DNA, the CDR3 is TGTGCCAGCAGCTTGGGGGTTTTGGGTACCTTGAGCTATGGCTACACCTTC.

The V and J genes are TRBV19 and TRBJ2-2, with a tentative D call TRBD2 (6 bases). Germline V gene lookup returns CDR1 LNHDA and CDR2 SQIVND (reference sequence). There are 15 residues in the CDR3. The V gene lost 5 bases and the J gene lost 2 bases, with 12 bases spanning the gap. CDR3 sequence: CASSPRRANTGELFF. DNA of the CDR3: TGTGCCAGTAGTCCGAGGAGGGCTAACACCGGGGAGCTGTTTTTT.